This TCR beta chain comes out of a study of T cells in Graves' hyperthyroidism and ophthalmopathy. Over 18 months, lack of ophthalmopathy progression marked Graves' hyperthyroidism as stable. V was pared by 6 bases and J by 13 bases, with 8 bases of the junction left unmatched. CDR1 is MNHNS, CDR2 SASEGT, per germline. This CDR3 is 14 amino acids long. Study-wide points: Ophthalmopathy and stable hyperthyroidism were told apart by a 13 V-J model.

The source material, RNA transcripts, was used to amplify TCR beta CDR3 regions. With the HTBI primer set, the TCR CDR3 went through a first round of RT-PCR. One entry per CDR3 protein, called by TCRdb with MiXCR from the multiplex PCR reads. This table has under 700,000 distinct CDR3 sequences, about 45% appearing once. In the case of this clonotype: Its antigen is not known.

Sequencing input: peripheral blood or thyroid tissue (not recorded which). This chain uses TRBV6-1 with TRBJ1-6, with TRBD1 matching over 11 bases. The receptor comes from a woman younger than 30 with Graves' hyperthyroidism. The CDR3 reads CASSTGQGGSPLHF. The CDR3 nucleotides are TGTGCCAGCAGCACGGGACAGGGGGGATCCCCCCTCCACTTT.